These T cell receptor beta chains were read from a single sample in a study of spatial heterogeneity in lung cancer. TCRdb fed the 5' RACE reads into MiXCR, producing one record per CDR3 protein. The sample lists about 2,300 distinct CDR3 sequences, about 20% occurring once. Sequencing was performed on lung tumor tissue, taken at surgery. The receptors stem from a male donor with early-stage non-small cell lung cancer. The CDR3 runs from the conserved cysteine through the conserved F or W. Fields, in order: J gene, CDR3 length, clone size, V gene, D gene, CDR3 DNA, CDR3 protein. A D gene is named only where the DNA matches it firmly. The size entry is marked missing in some rows and otherwise reads once, few, many or a size class.

TRBJ1-2 | 13 | few | TRBV3-1 | NA | TGTGCCAGCAGCCCTGAGTATTTGGATGGCTACACCTTC | CASSPEYLDGYTF
TRBJ2-3 | 13 | medium-sized | TRBV4-3 | NA | TGCGCCAGCAGCCAAGATACCGTAGATACGCAGTATTTT | CASSQDTVDTQYF
TRBJ1-2 | 14 | many | TRBV29-1 | TRBD1 | TGCAGCGTTGAATTCAGGGGGCGTAACTATGGCTACACCTTC | CSVEFRGRNYGYTF
TRBJ2-2 | 14 | NA | TRBV20-1 | TRBD2 | TGCAGTGCGACAGCGGGGAGAGGCACCGGGGAGCTGTTTTTT | CSATAGRGTGELFF
TRBJ1-3 | 16 | many | TRBV27 | TRBD1 | TGTGCCAGCAGTCCATCCACAGGGGTAAGAGGAAACACCATATATTTT | CASSPSTGVRGNTIYF
TRBJ2-3 | 16 | NA | TRBV28 | TRBD2 | TGTGCCAGCAGTTTTAATTGGCGGGAGGACCCAGATACGCAGTATTTT | CASSFNWREDPDTQYF
TRBJ1-5 | 15 | medium-sized | TRBV28 | NA | TGTGCCAGCACCAGTGGTCCATTAAACAATCAGCCCCAGCATTTT | CASTSGPLNNQPQHF
TRBJ1-1 | 12 | NA | TRBV20-1 | NA | TGCAGTGCTTGGGTCATGAACACTGAAGCTTTCTTT | CSAWVMNTEAFF
TRBJ2-5 | 15 | NA | TRBV18 | NA | TGTGCCAGCTCACCACCGATAACGGCCCAAGAGACCCAGTACTTC | CASSPPITAQETQYF
TRBJ2-1 | 14 | large | TRBV19 | TRBD1 | TGTGCCAGTAGTACGAGACAGGGACACAATGAGCAGTTCTTC | CASSTRQGHNEQFF
TRBJ1-2 | 13 | NA | TRBV7-9 | NA | TGTGCCAGCAGCCCCCTATGGGGGGATGGCTACACCTTC | CASSPLWGDGYTF
TRBJ2-1 | 12 | large | TRBV21-1 | NA | NA | CAYCCSYNEQFF
TRBJ1-2 | 15 | medium-sized | TRBV18 | NA | TGTGCCAGCTCACCCAAAGGGAACACTAACTATGGCTACACCTTC | CASSPKGNTNYGYTF
TRBJ2-3 | 14 | medium-sized | TRBV12-3/TRBV12-4 | TRBD2 | TGTGCCAGCAGCTTAGCGGGAGGGGCAGATACGCAGTATTTT | CASSLAGGADTQYF
TRBJ2-3 | 11 | NA | TRBV5-1 | NA | TGCGCCAGCAGCTTGAGCGATACGCAGTATTTT | CASSLSDTQYF